The rows below give T cell receptor beta chains drawn from one sample of a study of blood T cell repertoires in COVID-19. Generated by immunoSEQ multiplex PCR, the TCRdb table keeps only in-frame clones and is missing some. Found here are tens of thousands of clones, around 89% of them singletons; the top ten hold about 14%. Sequenced: peripheral blood. The receptor source for this set is a man between 70 and 80 years old with active or convalescent COVID-19. The CDR3 runs from the conserved cysteine through the conserved F or W. A D gene is named only where the DNA matches it firmly. Only part of the rows carry a size: once, few, many, or a class if the clone is expanded.

v_gene	j_gene	abundance	d_gene	CDR3aa	CDR3nt
TRBV19	TRBJ2-4	NA	TRBD1	CASRADRATLGIQYF	TGTGCCAGTAGGGCTGACAGGGCCACCCTAGGCATTCAGTACTTC
TRBV9	TRBJ2-2	NA	TRBD1	CASGWTGSRSGELFF	TGTGCCAGCGGATGGACAGGCTCGAGGTCCGGGGAGCTGTTTTTT
TRBV18	TRBJ2-7	NA	TRBD2	CASSPVASGTHEQYF	TGTGCCAGCTCACCTGTGGCTAGCGGGACCCACGAGCAGTACTTC
TRBV9	TRBJ2-7	few	TRBD2	CASSARLAGVSEQYF	TGTGCCAGCAGCGCCCGACTAGCGGGAGTTAGCGAGCAGTACTTC
TRBV6-2/TRBV6-3	TRBJ2-7	NA	NA	CASSRGTDYEQYF	TGTGCCAGCAGTCGCGGGACAGATTACGAGCAGTACTTC
TRBV11-3	TRBJ2-1	few	TRBD2	CASSLGGGSSYNEQFF	TGTGCCAGCAGCTTAGGCGGCGGGAGCTCCTACAATGAGCAGTTCTTC
TRBV5-1	TRBJ2-1	NA	TRBD2	CASSFPGLAGEGSYNEQFF	TGCGCCAGCAGCTTCCCGGGACTAGCGGGAGAAGGGTCCTACAATGAGCAGTTCTTC
TRBV15	TRBJ1-1	once	NA	CATSRADQGNTEAFF	TGTGCCACCAGCAGAGCTGACCAGGGAAACACTGAAGCTTTCTTT
TRBV30	TRBJ1-6	NA	NA	CAWSVSGDTGNSPLHF	TGTGCCTGGAGTGTTTCGGGGGATACGGGCAATTCACCCCTCCACTTT
TRBV28	TRBJ1-5	NA	NA	CASGLEPQHF	TGTGCCAGCGGACTCGAGCCCCAGCATTTT
TRBV29-1	TRBJ2-6	NA	NA	CSVAGGANVLTF	TGCAGCGTTGCAGGTGGGGCCAACGTCCTGACTTTC
TRBV27	TRBJ1-5	NA	NA	CASSTSGFNQPQHF	TGTGCCAGCAGTACCTCAGGATTCAATCAGCCCCAGCATTTT
TRBV6-2/TRBV6-3	TRBJ2-1	NA	TRBD1	CASSYHSGGPYNEQFF	TGTGCCAGCAGTTACCACTCAGGGGGCCCCTACAATGAGCAGTTCTTC
TRBV7-3	TRBJ2-1	NA	TRBD1	CASSPGQGPYNEQFF	TGTGCCAGCAGCCCGGGACAGGGACCCTACAATGAGCAGTTCTTC
TRBV19	TRBJ2-7	NA	TRBD2	CASSNTGTSGSYEQYF	TGTGCCAGTAGCAACACCGGGACTAGCGGGAGTTACGAGCAGTACTTC
TRBV7-3	TRBJ2-1	NA	NA	CASSLYRASYNEQFF	TGTGCCAGCAGCTTGTACAGGGCGTCCTACAATGAGCAGTTCTTC
TRBV3-1/TRBV3-2	TRBJ1-4	NA	TRBD1	CASSQSGTALLNEKLFF	TGTGCCAGCAGCCAATCCGGGACAGCGCTACTTAATGAAAAACTGTTTTTT
TRBV5-1	TRBJ2-1	NA	TRBD2	CASSLAGEVGAGDEQFF	TGCGCCAGCAGCTTGGCCGGGGAAGTGGGAGCGGGGGATGAGCAGTTCTTC
TRBV5-6	TRBJ2-1	NA	NA	CASSLTTGEFGNEQFF	TGTGCCAGCAGCTTAACGACGGGAGAATTCGGGAATGAGCAGTTCTTC
TRBV10-1	TRBJ2-4	NA	TRBD2	CASSGGRGVAKNIQYF	TGCGCCAGCAGTGGCGGGAGGGGGGTAGCCAAAAACATTCAGTACTTC
TRBV11-2	TRBJ1-1	NA	NA	CASSLDPGVVTEAFF	TGTGCCAGCAGCTTAGATCCGGGGGTTGTTACTGAAGCTTTCTTT
TRBV6-1	TRBJ2-7	NA	NA	CASSESRQISYEQYF	TGTGCCAGCAGTGAATCGCGACAGATCTCCTACGAGCAGTACTTC
TRBV9	TRBJ1-1	NA	NA	CASSVELNTEAFF	TGTGCCAGCAGCGTAGAGCTGAACACTGAAGCTTTCTTT
TRBV19	TRBJ2-1	NA	TRBD2	CASSPVAGENLEQFF	TGTGCCAGTAGTCCTGTAGCGGGAGAAAATCTAGAGCAGTTCTTC
TRBV5-1	TRBJ2-1	NA	TRBD2	CASSSGLAGILSSYNEQFF	TGCGCCAGCAGCTCAGGACTAGCGGGCATACTAAGCTCCTACAATGAGCAGTTCTTC
TRBV3-1/TRBV3-2	TRBJ1-6	few	TRBD1	CASSQQQGFYSPLHF	TGTGCCAGCAGCCAGCAACAGGGGTTCTACTCACCCCTCCACTTT
TRBV27	TRBJ2-7	NA	NA	CASSLSQGRYEQYF	TGTGCCAGCAGTTTATCCCAGGGCAGGTACGAGCAGTACTTC
TRBV6-2/TRBV6-3	TRBJ1-2	NA	NA	CASSPGFGYTF	TGTGCCAGCAGTCCAGGGTTCGGCTACACCTTC
TRBV28	TRBJ1-2	NA	NA	CASRTTSEGDYTF	TGTGCCAGCAGGACAACCTCCGAGGGTGACTACACCTTC
TRBV3-1/TRBV3-2	TRBJ1-2	NA	NA	CASSQYRESNYGYTF	TGTGCCAGCAGCCAGTACAGGGAAAGCAACTATGGCTACACCTTC
TRBV5-1	TRBJ2-6	NA	NA	CASSLGQATSGANVLTF	TGCGCCAGCAGCTTGGGACAGGCGACCTCTGGGGCCAACGTCCTGACTTTC
TRBV27	TRBJ2-7	NA	TRBD1	CASRRTGVSSYEQYF	TGTGCCAGCAGAAGGACAGGGGTTTCTTCCTACGAGCAGTACTTC
TRBV3-1/TRBV3-2	TRBJ1-5	NA	TRBD1	CASSPRQGAQHF	TGTGCCAGCAGCCCCAGACAGGGTGCACAACATTTT
TRBV9	TRBJ2-3	once	TRBD2	CASSPTSVITDTQYF	TGTGCCAGCAGCCCAACTAGCGTAATCACAGATACGCAGTATTTT
TRBV9	TRBJ2-2	few	NA	CASSPRAASTGELFF	TGTGCCAGCAGCCCCAGGGCCGCGAGCACCGGGGAGCTGTTTTTT
TRBV11-2	TRBJ2-7	NA	TRBD2	CASSSRGGEPYEQYF	TGTGCCAGCAGCTCCCGGGGGGGAGAACCCTACGAGCAGTACTTC
TRBV10-3	TRBJ2-3	NA	TRBD2	CAISEFGLANTDTQYF	TGTGCCATCAGTGAGTTTGGACTAGCAAACACAGATACGCAGTATTTT
TRBV7-3	TRBJ2-3	NA	TRBD2	CASSLGAGVGTDTQYF	TGTGCCAGCAGCTTAGGAGCGGGAGTAGGCACAGATACGCAGTATTTT
TRBV11-2	TRBJ1-2	once	NA	CASSLQGISDGYTF	TGTGCCAGCAGCTTACAGGGTATTTCGGATGGCTACACCTTC
TRBV29-1	TRBJ2-5	NA	NA	CSAQGGAETQYF	TGCAGCGCCCAAGGCGGGGCGGAGACCCAGTACTTC
TRBV5-1	TRBJ1-2	NA	NA	CASSLQGDGYTF	TGCGCCAGCAGCTTGCAAGGGGATGGCTACACCTTC
TRBV28	TRBJ2-7	NA	TRBD1	CASSLDRGSSYEQYF	TGTGCCAGCAGTTTGGACAGGGGGAGCTCCTACGAGCAGTACTTC
TRBV19	TRBJ1-5	NA	TRBD1	CASSRPGQGFQPQHF	TGTGCCAGTAGTAGGCCGGGACAGGGCTTTCAGCCCCAGCATTTT
TRBV6-5	TRBJ1-4	NA	TRBD1	CASSPRTGGNEKLFF	TGTGCCAGCAGTCCGAGGACAGGGGGAAATGAAAAACTGTTTTTT
TRBV7-9	TRBJ1-2	NA	NA	CASSLEVSREGYTF	TGTGCCAGCAGCTTAGAAGTTTCCCGGGAAGGCTACACCTTC
TRBV7-9	TRBJ1-2	NA	NA	CASSTWTEPFYGYTF	TGTGCCAGCAGCACTTGGACAGAGCCCTTCTATGGCTACACCTTC
TRBV5-5	TRBJ2-7	NA	TRBD1	CVSSRGQGAYEQYF	TGTGTCAGCAGCCGGGGACAGGGCGCTTACGAGCAGTACTTC
TRBV27	TRBJ1-5	NA	NA	CASSLGRDNQPQHF	TGTGCCAGCAGTTTAGGCAGGGACAATCAGCCCCAGCATTTT
TRBV7-3	TRBJ2-5	NA	NA	CASSLTPTALRQETQYF	TGTGCCAGCAGCTTAACCCCGACAGCGCTACGCCAAGAGACCCAGTACTTC
TRBV6-5	TRBJ2-3	NA	TRBD2	CASRPWGAGVDTQYF	TGTGCCAGCAGACCTTGGGGAGCGGGAGTAGATACGCAGTATTTT
TRBV2	TRBJ1-5	NA	NA	CASSTGNQPQHF	TGTGCCAGCAGTACAGGGAATCAGCCCCAGCATTTT
TRBV6-2/TRBV6-3	TRBJ2-3	NA	TRBD2	CASSYSIELGLAEGDTQYF	TGTGCCAGCAGTTACTCGATAGAGCTCGGACTAGCGGAGGGAGATACGCAGTATTTT
TRBV7-2	TRBJ2-1	NA	NA	CASRGLQGYNEQFF	TGTGCCAGCAGGGGGTTACAGGGCTACAATGAGCAGTTCTTC
TRBV7-9	TRBJ1-1	NA	NA	CASSLSFSDTEAFF	TGTGCCAGCAGCCTTTCATTCTCGGACACTGAAGCTTTCTTT
TRBV7-9	TRBJ2-1	NA	TRBD2	CASSLRLAGGNEQFF	TGTGCCAGCAGCTTACGGCTAGCGGGAGGGAATGAGCAGTTCTTC
TRBV3-1/TRBV3-2	TRBJ2-1	NA	TRBD1	CASSQEDRRKFF	TGTGCCAGCAGCCAAGAGGACAGGCGTAAGTTCTTC
TRBV29-1	TRBJ2-1	NA	TRBD2	CSVESGGWHNEQFF	TGCAGCGTTGAAAGCGGGGGATGGCACAATGAGCAGTTCTTC
TRBV4-3	TRBJ2-3	NA	NA	CASSQGNHWASTDTQYF	TGCGCCAGCAGCCAAGGGAATCATTGGGCAAGCACAGATACGCAGTATTTT
TRBV3-1/TRBV3-2	TRBJ1-1	NA	NA	CASSQAVNTEAFF	TGTGCCAGCAGCCAAGCGGTGAACACTGAAGCTTTCTTT
TRBV28	TRBJ2-5	NA	TRBD2	CASSPGGVETQYF	TGTGCCAGCAGTCCGGGGGGGGTTGAGACCCAGTACTTC